The 17 T cell receptor beta chains below all came from one sample that was sequenced in a study of human T cells and chemical hapten exposure. TCRdb processed the RACE reads anew with MiXCR; each CDR3 protein has one entry. This sample has more than 250,000 distinct CDR3 sequences, with roughly 8% found just once. Regarding time point: pre-sensitization, week 0. Treatment of the sample: therapeutic diphenylcyclopropenone sensitization with weekly scalp DPC. Sequences were derived from whole blood, sampled in connection with sensitization to the hapten diphenylcyclopropenone (DPC). The receptors here all came from a man between 18 and 35 years old with alopecia areata. Some clones in this sample may be carry-over from other donors' samples.

V and J are TRBV6-1 and TRBJ1-5; TRBD1 is a possible D gene (5 bases). There are 14 residues in the CDR3. Germline V CDR1 and CDR2: MNHNS, SASEGT. Trimming cost V 6 bases and J 3 bases, with 12 bases left between them. The CDR3 coding sequence is TGTGCCAGCAGGGACGGGGGGATCAATCAGCCCCAGCATTTT. Its protein product is CASRDGGINQPQHF.

This clonotype was recorded a few times. The V gene is TRBV7-2, the J gene TRBJ1-5, with D unclear. This CDR3 is 17 amino acids long. Trimming left V 2 bases short and J 5 bases short, with 19 bases between. Germline assignment: CDR1 SGHTA and CDR2 FQGNSA. The chain's CDR3 is CASSLSAPYAFYQPQHF. The DNA for the CDR3 is TGTGCCAGCAGCTTAAGCGCCCCCTATGCATTCTATCAGCCCCAGCATTTT. Filled out from reference TRBV7-2 and TRBJ1-5, the complete variable domain reads GAGVSQSPSNKVTEKGKDVELRCDPISGHTALYWYRQSLGQGLEFLIYFQGNSAPDKSGLPSDRFSAERTGGSVSTLTIQRTQQEDSAVYLCASSLSAPYAFYQPQHFGDGTRLSIL.

This clonotype was observed a handful of times. The chain joins TRBV5-6 to TRBJ2-1, with 11 bases identical to TRBD1. Germline V gene lookup returns CDR1 SGHDT and CDR2 YYEEEE. V lost 5 bases to trimming and J lost 8 bases; unmatched junction nucleotides: 6. This CDR3 has 14 amino acids. The CDR3 nucleotides are TGTGCCAGCAGACGGACAGGGGGCCGGTATGAGCAGTTCTTC. It codes for CASRRTGGRYEQFF.

The gene calls are TRBV12-3 or TRBV12-4 and TRBJ1-5; D is perhaps TRBD1 (5 bases). This CDR3 spans 16 amino acids. The V end was cut by 5 bases, the J end by 0 bases, with 14 bases between. The CDR3 DNA reads TGTGCCAGCAGTCCCGGGACGGGTCGTAGCAATCAGCCCCAGCATTTT. Translating it yields CASSPGTGRSNQPQHF.

Note on this clonotype: No conserved phenylalanine or tryptophan is present at the end of the CDR3, so a read error is the likely explanation. The genes are TRBV7-9 and TRBJ2-2; no firm D call. Between the trimmed V and J ends, which lost 5 bases and 6 bases, there was a span of 10 bases. Germline V lookup: CDR1 SEHNR, CDR2 FQNEAQ (reference sequence). This CDR3 is 13 amino acids long. As DNA, the CDR3 is TGTGCCAGCAGCAAATCACCCCCCGGGGAGCTGTTTTGT. It codes for CASSKSPPGELFC.

This clonotype was picked up a small number of times. This chain uses TRBV7-9 with TRBJ2-3; TRBD2 is a possible D gene (6 bases). With 4 bases removed from V and 5 bases from J, the gap between germline ends came to 16 bases. CDR3 length: 15 amino acids. Germline V gene data show CDR1 as SEHNR and CDR2 as FQNEAQ (reference sequence). The DNA of the CDR3 is TGTGCCAGCAGCTGGGGGGAGCAGGCCGGAGATACGCAGTATTTT. It yields the protein CASSWGEQAGDTQYF. Full variable domain (rest looked up from reference TRBV7-9 and TRBJ2-3): DTGVSQNPRHKITKRGQNVTFRCDPISEHNRLYWYRQTLGQGPEFLTYFQNEAQLEKSRLLSDRFSAERPKGSFSTLEIQRTEQGDSAMYLCASSWGEQAGDTQYFGPGTRLTVL.

The chain combines TRBV2 with TRBJ2-3; no clear D. V was pared by 8 bases and J by 2 bases, with 17 bases between. CDR3 length: 15 amino acids. Germline lookup yields CDR1 SNHLY and CDR2 FYNNEI. CDR3 nucleotides: TGTGCCAGCCGAGAGACTGGATATTACACAGATACGCAGTATTTT. Protein product: CASRETGYYTDTQYF.

The chain has TRBV19 and TRBJ1-2; no reliable D call. V shed 5 bases and J shed 0 bases, with 13 bases lying between them. The CDR3 has 15 amino acids. From germline, CDR1 is LNHDA and CDR2 SQIVND (reference sequence). CDR3: CASSPSDTSNYGYTF. The CDR3 nucleotides are TGTGCCAGTAGTCCCTCCGACACGTCTAACTATGGCTACACCTTC.

This clonotype has a count of ten or more. The CDR3 here is CASKFDRRTNSPLHF. CDR3 DNA sequence: TGTGCCAGTAAATTTGACAGGCGGACTAATTCACCCCTCCACTTT. The chain couples TRBV27 to TRBJ1-6; TRBD1 is a possible D gene (6 bases). The CDR3 is 15 residues long. The germline V and J ends were trimmed by 9 bases and 6 bases, with 18 bases remaining between them. Per germline, CDR1 MNHEY and CDR2 SMNVEV (reference sequence).

Only a few counts were recorded for this clonotype. The chain combines TRBV7-8 with TRBJ2-5, with TRBD2 matching 8 bases. CDR3 length equals 15 residues. The germline gives CDR1 SGHVS, CDR2 FQNEAQ. The V and J ends lost 4 bases and 5 bases, in that order; junction bases with no gene match: 9. This chain's CDR3 is CASSSRAAGVETQYF. The CDR3 region has the DNA TGTGCCAGCAGCTCCCGTGCAGCGGGGGTTGAGACCCAGTACTTC. Using reference TRBV7-8 and TRBJ2-5 for the parts outside the CDR3, the full variable domain is GAGVSQSPRYKVAKRGQDVALRCDPISGHVSLFWYQQALGQGPEFLTYFQNEAQLDKSGLPSDRFFAERPEGSVSTLKIQRTQQEDSAVYLCASSSRAAGVETQYFGPGTRLLVL.

This clonotype was counted between two and nine times. The rearrangement joins TRBV14 to TRBJ1-2; D not resolved. The V gene lost 0 bases and the J gene lost 0 bases, with 8 bases spanning the gap. The length of the CDR3 is 15 residues. Germline V gene lookup returns CDR1 SGHDN and CDR2 FVKESK. The CDR3 nucleotides are TGTGCCAGCAGCCAAGAGCTGGACTCTAACTATGGCTACACCTTC. Amino acids: CASSQELDSNYGYTF.

This clonotype was found a few times. The chain combines TRBV13 with TRBJ1-2; 12 bases fit TRBD1. V was pared by 4 bases and J by 7 bases, with 10 bases of the junction left unmatched. The CDR3 spans 16 residues. Germline V lookup: CDR1 PRHDT, CDR2 FYEKMQ (reference sequence). The CDR3 region has the DNA TGTGCCAGCAGCTCTTACCGGGACAGGGGGCAGCCTGGCTACACCTTC. Amino acids: CASSSYRDRGQPGYTF.

This clonotype was observed a handful of times. This chain connects TRBV7-9 to TRBJ2-5, with D possibly TRBD2 on 6 matching bases. Germline CDR1 is SEHNR and CDR2 is FQNEAQ (reference sequence). V dropped 3 bases and J dropped 3 bases, with 8 bases sitting between them. This CDR3 contains 13 residues. In nucleotides, the CDR3 is TGTGCCAGCAGCTTCGGCGGGAAAGAGACCCAGTACTTC. Translating it yields CASSFGGKETQYF.

This clonotype came up a few times. The chain couples TRBV2 to TRBJ2-3; the match to TRBD2 covers 7 bases. The germline V gene has CDR1 SNHLY and CDR2 FYNNEI. V trimming: 4 bases; J trimming: 0 bases; junction bases outside the gene matches: 4. This CDR3 has 15 amino acids. CDR3 sequence: CASSGTSYSTDTQYF. The CDR3 DNA reads as TGTGCCAGCAGTGGGACTAGTTATAGCACAGATACGCAGTATTTT.

In this sample, this clonotype turned up many times. The chain employs TRBV7-9 and TRBJ1-6, with 7 bases matching TRBD1. CDR1 is SEHNR and CDR2 is FQNEAQ in the germline V gene (reference sequence). The CDR3 has 14 residues. With 7 bases clipped from V and 14 bases from J, the junction kept 14 bases outside the gene matches. The CDR3 here is CASNQGTDPASLHF. The CDR3 DNA reads TGTGCCAGCAACCAAGGGACAGATCCCGCATCCCTCCACTTT.

This clonotype turned up a few times. The J gene is TRBJ2-7, the V gene TRBV12-3 or TRBV12-4; D is perhaps TRBD2 (5 bases). The CDR3 is 15 amino acids. With 2 bases removed from V and 7 bases from J, the gap between germline ends came to 18 bases. CDR3 nucleotide sequence: TGTGCCAGCAGTTTATCGGCGGGCCCCGGTATGGAGCAGTACTTC. It specifies CASSLSAGPGMEQYF.

This clonotype occurred a few times. V usage is TRBV5-1 and J usage is TRBJ1-3; 7 bases match TRBD1. The CDR3 contains 16 residues. With 4 bases clipped from V and 0 bases from J, the junction kept 7 bases outside the gene matches. Germline V CDR1 and CDR2: SGHRS, YFSETQ. The CDR3: CASSRGQSSSGNTIYF. The CDR3 DNA reads as TGCGCCAGCAGCCGGGGACAGTCGAGCTCTGGAAACACCATATATTTT. The whole variable domain, filled in from reference TRBV5-1 and TRBJ1-3, reads KAGVTQTPRYLIKTRGQQVTLSCSPISGHRSVSWYQQTPGQGLQFLFEYFSETQRNKGNFPGRFSGRQFSNSRSEMNVSTLELGDSALYLCASSRGQSSSGNTIYFGEGSWLTVV.